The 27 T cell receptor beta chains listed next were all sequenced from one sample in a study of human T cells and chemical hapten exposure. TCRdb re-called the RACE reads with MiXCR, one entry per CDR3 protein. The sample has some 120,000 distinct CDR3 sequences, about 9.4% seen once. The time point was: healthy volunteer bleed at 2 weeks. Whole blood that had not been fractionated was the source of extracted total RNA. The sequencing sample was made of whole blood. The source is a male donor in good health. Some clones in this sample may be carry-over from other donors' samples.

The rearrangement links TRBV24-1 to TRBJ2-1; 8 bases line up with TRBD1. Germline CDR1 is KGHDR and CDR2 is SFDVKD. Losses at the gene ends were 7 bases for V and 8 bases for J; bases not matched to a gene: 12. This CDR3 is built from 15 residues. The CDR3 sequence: CATSQGRGPYDEQFF. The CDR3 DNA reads TGTGCCACCAGCCAGGGCAGGGGGCCTTACGATGAGCAGTTCTTC.

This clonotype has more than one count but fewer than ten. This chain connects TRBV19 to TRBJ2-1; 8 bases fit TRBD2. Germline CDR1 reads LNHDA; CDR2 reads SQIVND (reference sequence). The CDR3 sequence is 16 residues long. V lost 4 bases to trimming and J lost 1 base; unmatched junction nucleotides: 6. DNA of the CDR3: TGTGCCAGTAGTACCCTGAGCGGGAGTTCCTACAATGAGCAGTTCTTC. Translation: CASSTLSGSSYNEQFF.

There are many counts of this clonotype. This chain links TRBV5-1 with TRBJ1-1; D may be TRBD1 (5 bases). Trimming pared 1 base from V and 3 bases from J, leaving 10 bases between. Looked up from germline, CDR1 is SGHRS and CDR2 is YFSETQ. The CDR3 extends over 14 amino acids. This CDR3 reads CASSLRGRDTEAFF. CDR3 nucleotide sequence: TGCGCCAGCAGCTTGCGGGGGAGGGACACTGAAGCTTTCTTT.

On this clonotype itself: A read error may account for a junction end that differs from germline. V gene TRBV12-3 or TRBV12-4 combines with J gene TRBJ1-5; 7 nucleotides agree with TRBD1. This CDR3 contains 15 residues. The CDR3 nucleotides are TGTGCCAACAGTTTCGGCAGGGGGTCTGATCAGCCCCAGCATTTT. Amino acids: CANSFGRGSDQPQHF.

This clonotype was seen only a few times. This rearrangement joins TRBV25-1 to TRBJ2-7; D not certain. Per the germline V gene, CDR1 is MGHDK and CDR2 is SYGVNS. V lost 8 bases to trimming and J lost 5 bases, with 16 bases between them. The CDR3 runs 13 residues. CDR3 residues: CASAREVTHEQYF. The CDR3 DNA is TGTGCCAGCGCCCGCGAGGTGACCCACGAGCAGTACTTC.

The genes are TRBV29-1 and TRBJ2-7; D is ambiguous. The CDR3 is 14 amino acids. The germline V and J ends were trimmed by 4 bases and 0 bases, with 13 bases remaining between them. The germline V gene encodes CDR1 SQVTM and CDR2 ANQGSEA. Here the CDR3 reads CSVGPGTSSYEQYF. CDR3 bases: TGCAGCGTTGGTCCGGGTACCAGCTCCTACGAGCAGTACTTC.

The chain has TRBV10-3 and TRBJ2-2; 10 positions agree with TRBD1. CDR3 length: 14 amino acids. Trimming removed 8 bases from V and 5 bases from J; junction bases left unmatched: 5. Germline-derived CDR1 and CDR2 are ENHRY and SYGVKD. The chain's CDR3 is CAILGTGVTGELFF. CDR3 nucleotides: TGTGCCATCCTCGGGACAGGGGTTACCGGGGAGCTGTTTTTT.

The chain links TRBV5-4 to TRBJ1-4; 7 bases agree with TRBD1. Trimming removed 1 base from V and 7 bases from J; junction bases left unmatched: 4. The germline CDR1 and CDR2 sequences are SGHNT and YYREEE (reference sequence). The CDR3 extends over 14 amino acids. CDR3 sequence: CASSLRGGGEKLFF. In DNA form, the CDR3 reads TGTGCCAGCAGCTTGAGAGGGGGCGGTGAAAAACTGTTTTTT.

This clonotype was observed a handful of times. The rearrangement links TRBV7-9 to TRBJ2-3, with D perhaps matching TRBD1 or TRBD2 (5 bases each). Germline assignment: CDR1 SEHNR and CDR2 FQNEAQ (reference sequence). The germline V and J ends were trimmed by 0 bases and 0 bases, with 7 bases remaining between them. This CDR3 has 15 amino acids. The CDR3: CASSLARGSTDTQYF. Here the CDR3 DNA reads TGTGCCAGCAGCTTAGCGAGGGGTAGCACAGATACGCAGTATTTT.

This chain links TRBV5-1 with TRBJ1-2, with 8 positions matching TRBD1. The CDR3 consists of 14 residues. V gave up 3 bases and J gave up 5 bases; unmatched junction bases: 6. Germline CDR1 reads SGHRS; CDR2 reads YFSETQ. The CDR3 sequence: CASSWGDRSYGYTF. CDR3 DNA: TGCGCCAGCAGCTGGGGGGACAGGAGTTATGGCTACACCTTC.

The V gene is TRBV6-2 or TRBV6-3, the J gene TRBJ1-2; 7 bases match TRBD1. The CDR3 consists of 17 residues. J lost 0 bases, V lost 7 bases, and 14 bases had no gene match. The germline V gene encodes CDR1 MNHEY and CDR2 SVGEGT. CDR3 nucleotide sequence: TGTGCCAGCACGGGTGTCGAAGGACAGGATACTAACTATGGCTACACCTTC. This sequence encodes CASTGVEGQDTNYGYTF.

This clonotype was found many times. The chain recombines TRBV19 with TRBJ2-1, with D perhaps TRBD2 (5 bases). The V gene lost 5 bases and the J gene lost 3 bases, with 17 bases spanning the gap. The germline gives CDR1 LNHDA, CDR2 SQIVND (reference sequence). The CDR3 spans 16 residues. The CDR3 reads CASSLRPGGGYNEQFF. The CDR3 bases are TGTGCCAGTAGTCTCCGACCCGGAGGAGGCTACAATGAGCAGTTCTTC.

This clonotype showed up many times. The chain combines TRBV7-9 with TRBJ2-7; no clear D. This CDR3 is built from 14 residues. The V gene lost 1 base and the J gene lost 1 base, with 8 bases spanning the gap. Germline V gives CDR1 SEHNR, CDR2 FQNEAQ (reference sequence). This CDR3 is CASSLGGRSYEQYF. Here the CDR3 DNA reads TGTGCCAGCAGCTTAGGCGGCAGATCCTACGAGCAGTACTTC.

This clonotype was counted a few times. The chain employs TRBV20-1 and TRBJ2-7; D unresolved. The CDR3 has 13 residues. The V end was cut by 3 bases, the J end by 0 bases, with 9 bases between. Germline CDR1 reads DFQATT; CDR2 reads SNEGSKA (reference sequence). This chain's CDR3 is CSASLPSSYEQYF. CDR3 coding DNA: TGCAGTGCTAGTCTCCCCAGCTCCTACGAGCAGTACTTC.

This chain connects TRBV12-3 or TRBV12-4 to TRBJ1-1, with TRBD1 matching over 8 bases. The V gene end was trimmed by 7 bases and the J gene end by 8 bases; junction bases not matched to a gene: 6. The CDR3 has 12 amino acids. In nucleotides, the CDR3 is TGTGCCAGCATTAGAGGACAGGGCGAAGCTTTCTTT. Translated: CASIRGQGEAFF.

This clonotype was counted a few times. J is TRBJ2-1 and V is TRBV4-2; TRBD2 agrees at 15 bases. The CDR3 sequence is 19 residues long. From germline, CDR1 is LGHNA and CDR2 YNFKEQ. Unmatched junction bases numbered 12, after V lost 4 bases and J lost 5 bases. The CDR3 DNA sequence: TGTGCCAGCAGCCTAGGACTAGCGGGGGGGGGGAGTCCGCACAATGAGCAGTTCTTC. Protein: CASSLGLAGGGSPHNEQFF.

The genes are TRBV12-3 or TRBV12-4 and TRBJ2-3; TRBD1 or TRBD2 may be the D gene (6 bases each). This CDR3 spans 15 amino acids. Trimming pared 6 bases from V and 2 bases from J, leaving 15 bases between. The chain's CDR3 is CASRSGGTVTDTQYF. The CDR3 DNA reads TGTGCCAGCAGATCCGGGGGCACAGTCACAGATACGCAGTATTTT.

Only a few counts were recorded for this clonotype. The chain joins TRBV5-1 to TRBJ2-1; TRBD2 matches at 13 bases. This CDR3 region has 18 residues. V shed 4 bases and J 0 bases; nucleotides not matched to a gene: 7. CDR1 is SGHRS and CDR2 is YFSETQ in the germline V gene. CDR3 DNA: TGCGCCAGCAGCGGCGGACTAGCGGGAGTTCGCTCCTACAATGAGCAGTTCTTC. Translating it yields CASSGGLAGVRSYNEQFF. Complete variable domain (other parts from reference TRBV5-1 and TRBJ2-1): KAGVTQTPRYLIKTRGQQVTLSCSPISGHRSVSWYQQTPGQGLQFLFEYFSETQRNKGNFPGRFSGRQFSNSRSEMNVSTLELGDSALYLCASSGGLAGVRSYNEQFFGPGTRLTVL.

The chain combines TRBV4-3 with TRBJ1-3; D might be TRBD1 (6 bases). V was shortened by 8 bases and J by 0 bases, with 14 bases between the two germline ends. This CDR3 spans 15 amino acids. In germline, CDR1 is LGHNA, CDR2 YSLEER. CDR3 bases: TGCGCCAGCGCTGAGGGGGTGGGCTCTGGAAACACCATATATTTT. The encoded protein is CASAEGVGSGNTIYF.

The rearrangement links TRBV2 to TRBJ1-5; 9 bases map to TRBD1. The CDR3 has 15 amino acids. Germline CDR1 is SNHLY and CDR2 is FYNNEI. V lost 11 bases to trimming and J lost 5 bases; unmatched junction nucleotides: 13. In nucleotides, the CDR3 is TGTGCCGCGGGGGAATCCGGGACAGGGCATCAGCCCCAGCATTTT. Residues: CAAGESGTGHQPQHF. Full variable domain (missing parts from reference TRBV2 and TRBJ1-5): EPEVTQTPSHQVTQMGQEVILRCVPISNHLYFYWYRQILGQKVEFLVSFYNNEISEKSEIFDDQFSVERPDGSNFTLKIRSTKLEDSAMYFCAAGESGTGHQPQHFGDGTRLSIL.

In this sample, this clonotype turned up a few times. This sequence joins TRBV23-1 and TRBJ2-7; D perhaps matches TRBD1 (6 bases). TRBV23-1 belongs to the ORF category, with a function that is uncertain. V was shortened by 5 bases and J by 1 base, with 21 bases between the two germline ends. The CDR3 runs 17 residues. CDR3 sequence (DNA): TGCGCCAGCAGTGCGACCGGCCGGACAGTCCTTTCCTACGAGCAGTACTTC. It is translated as CASSATGRTVLSYEQYF.

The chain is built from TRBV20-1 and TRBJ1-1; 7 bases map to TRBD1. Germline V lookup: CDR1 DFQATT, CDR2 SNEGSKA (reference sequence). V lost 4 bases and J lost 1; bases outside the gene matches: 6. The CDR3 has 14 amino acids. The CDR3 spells CSAKQGSGNTEAFF. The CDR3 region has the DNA TGCAGTGCTAAACAGGGGAGTGGGAACACTGAAGCTTTCTTT.

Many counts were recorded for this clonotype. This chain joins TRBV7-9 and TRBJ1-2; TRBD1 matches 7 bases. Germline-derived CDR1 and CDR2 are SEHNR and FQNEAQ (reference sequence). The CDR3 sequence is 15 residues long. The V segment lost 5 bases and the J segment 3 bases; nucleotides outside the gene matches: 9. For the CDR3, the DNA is TGTGCCAGCAGCCCCACTGGACAGGCGGACTATGGCTACACCTTC. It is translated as CASSPTGQADYGYTF.

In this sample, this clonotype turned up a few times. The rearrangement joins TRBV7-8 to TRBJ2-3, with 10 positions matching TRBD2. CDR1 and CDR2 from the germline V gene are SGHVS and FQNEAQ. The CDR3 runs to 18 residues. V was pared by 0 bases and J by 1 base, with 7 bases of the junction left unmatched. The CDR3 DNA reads TGTGCCAGCAGCTTAGCAGGGCTAGCGGGAGTGGGCACAGATACGCAGTATTTT. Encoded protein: CASSLAGLAGVGTDTQYF.

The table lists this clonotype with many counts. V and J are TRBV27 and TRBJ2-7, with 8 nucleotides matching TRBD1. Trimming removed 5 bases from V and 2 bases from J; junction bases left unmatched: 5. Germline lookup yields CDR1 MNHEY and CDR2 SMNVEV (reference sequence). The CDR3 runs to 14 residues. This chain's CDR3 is CASSMGQETYEQYF. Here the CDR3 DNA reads TGTGCCAGCAGTATGGGACAGGAAACCTACGAGCAGTACTTC.

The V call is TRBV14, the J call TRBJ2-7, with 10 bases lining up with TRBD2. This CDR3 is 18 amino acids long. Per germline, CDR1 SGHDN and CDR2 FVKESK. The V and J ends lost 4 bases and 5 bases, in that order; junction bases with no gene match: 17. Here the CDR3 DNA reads TGTGCCAGCAGCCCCCGTCCCTCTTCGGGACTAGCGATCAACGAGCAGTACTTC. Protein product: CASSPRPSSGLAINEQYF.

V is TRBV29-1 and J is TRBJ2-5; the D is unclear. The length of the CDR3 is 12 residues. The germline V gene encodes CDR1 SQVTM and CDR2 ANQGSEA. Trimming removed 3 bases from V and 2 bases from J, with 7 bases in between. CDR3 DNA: TGCAGCGTTGACGCAGGACAAGAGACCCAGTACTTC. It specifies CSVDAGQETQYF.